This note documents a single TCR beta chain sequence. Its antigen is undetermined. At the Johns Hopkins FTIC core, DNA taken from cultured CD4+ T cells was sequenced by way of the Oncomine TCR Beta short-read assay. In TCRdb, the PCR reads were re-called with MiXCR into one record per CDR3 protein. Of around 12,000 distinct CDR3 sequences listed, approximately 40% are singletons. The CDR3 consists of 17 residues. Trimming cost V 7 bases and J 0 bases, with 21 bases left between them. Germline CDR1 and CDR2: SNHLY and FYNNEI. These data belong to a study of vaccination and CD4 T cells after COVID-19. Treatment reported: approximately 9-day PBMC culture with coronavirus spike peptide pools or control peptides (ViraFEST assay).

The receptor was isolated from a human donor who had recovered from COVID-19. The sample consisted of CD4+ T cells from blood, cultured in vitro. The J gene is TRBJ1-2, the V gene TRBV2, with D possibly being TRBD1 (5 bases). The CDR3: CASIIDRTSPSNYGYTF. DNA of the CDR3: TGTGCCAGCATTATAGACAGAACCTCTCCCTCTAACTATGGCTACACCTTC.